Listed below are T cell receptor beta chains from one sample, sequenced in a study of spatial heterogeneity in lung cancer. One entry per CDR3 protein, called by TCRdb with MiXCR from the 5' RACE reads. The sample includes 45,000 to 65,000 distinct CDR3 sequences, less than 8.5% seen only once; the top ten take 2.5% to 3%. The specimen was PBMCs, collected at surgery. The receptors were sampled from a female donor with early-stage non-small cell lung cancer. Both conserved end residues are part of each CDR3. The D gene is left open where the match is weak. Clone size is shown for a subset of rows, as once, few, many or a class of expanded clone.

V gene: TRBV20-1
D gene: TRBD2
J gene: TRBJ2-3
CDR3 length: 17
clone size: -
CDR3 DNA: TGCAGTGCTGATTCCGGGACTAGCGGGGGGAGCGCAGATACGCAGTATTTT
CDR3 protein: CSADSGTSGGSADTQYF

V gene: TRBV7-2
D gene: -
J gene: TRBJ2-1
CDR3 length: 11
clone size: many
CDR3 DNA: TGTGCCAGCAGCTTTGCGGATGAGCAGTTCTTC
CDR3 protein: CASSFADEQFF

V gene: TRBV28
D gene: -
J gene: TRBJ2-3
CDR3 length: 14
clone size: many
CDR3 DNA: TGTGCCAGCAGTTTGTCGCAGCTTTCAGATACGCAGTATTTT
CDR3 protein: CASSLSQLSDTQYF

V gene: TRBV5-4
D gene: -
J gene: TRBJ2-4
CDR3 length: 13
clone size: many
CDR3 DNA: TGTGCCAGCAGCTCCCGGGACAAAAACATTCAGTACTTC
CDR3 protein: CASSSRDKNIQYF

V gene: TRBV5-1
D gene: -
J gene: TRBJ1-3
CDR3 length: 13
clone size: many
CDR3 DNA: TGCGCCAGCAGCCTGACAACTGGAAACACCATATATTTT
CDR3 protein: CASSLTTGNTIYF

V gene: TRBV11-2
D gene: -
J gene: TRBJ1-2
CDR3 length: 13
clone size: many
CDR3 DNA: TGTGCCAGCAGCTTACCGGGGCCCTATGGCTACACCTTC
CDR3 protein: CASSLPGPYGYTF

V gene: TRBV7-2
D gene: -
J gene: TRBJ1-6
CDR3 length: 15
clone size: -
CDR3 DNA: TGTGCCAGCAGCCTTGACAGGCAGAATAATTCACCCCTCCACTTT
CDR3 protein: CASSLDRQNNSPLHF

V gene: TRBV25-1
D gene: -
J gene: TRBJ1-1
CDR3 length: 11
clone size: -
CDR3 DNA: TGTGCCAGCAGTGATCCCACTGAAGCTTTCTTT
CDR3 protein: CASSDPTEAFF

V gene: TRBV4-1
D gene: -
J gene: TRBJ1-1
CDR3 length: 14
clone size: -
CDR3 DNA: TGCGCCAGCCGCCTACGCCATGGAAACACTGAAGCTTTCTTT
CDR3 protein: CASRLRHGNTEAFF

V gene: TRBV12-3/TRBV12-4
D gene: -
J gene: TRBJ2-1
CDR3 length: 15
clone size: many
CDR3 DNA: TGTGCCAGCAGTTTATATATAGAGACTTCGAATGAGCAGTTCTTC
CDR3 protein: CASSLYIETSNEQFF

V gene: TRBV10-3
D gene: TRBD2
J gene: TRBJ2-1
CDR3 length: 15
clone size: many
CDR3 DNA: TGTGCCATCAGGGCGGGACTAGCGGGGTACAATGAGCAGTTCTTC
CDR3 protein: CAIRAGLAGYNEQFF

V gene: TRBV19
D gene: -
J gene: TRBJ2-5
CDR3 length: 15
clone size: many
CDR3 DNA: TGTGCCAGTAGTATCACGGGGCAGGGTGGAGAGACCCAGTACTTC
CDR3 protein: CASSITGQGGETQYF

V gene: TRBV3-1
D gene: -
J gene: TRBJ1-1
CDR3 length: 15
clone size: many
CDR3 DNA: TGTGCCAGCAGCCATTTATGGGACCATAGCGCTGAAGCTTTCTTT
CDR3 protein: CASSHLWDHSAEAFF

V gene: TRBV7-2
D gene: -
J gene: TRBJ2-2
CDR3 length: 16
clone size: many
CDR3 DNA: TGTGCCAGCAGCCGCTCGACAGGCGCGAACACCGGGGAGCTGTTTTTT
CDR3 protein: CASSRSTGANTGELFF

V gene: TRBV2
D gene: -
J gene: TRBJ2-1
CDR3 length: 16
clone size: -
CDR3 DNA: TGTGCCAGCAGGGTTGGGGTAGCGGCGTCCTACAATGAGCGGTTCTTC
CDR3 protein: CASRVGVAASYNERFF

V gene: TRBV20-1
D gene: -
J gene: TRBJ2-2
CDR3 length: 16
clone size: many
CDR3 DNA: TGCAGTGCGACATCCCACACGACAGCGAACACCGGGGAGCTGTTTTTT
CDR3 protein: CSATSHTTANTGELFF

V gene: TRBV6-5
D gene: -
J gene: TRBJ1-6
CDR3 length: 13
clone size: many
CDR3 DNA: TGTGCCAGCAGTTCGGAAGCGCTCAGACCCCTCCACTTT
CDR3 protein: CASSSEALRPLHF

V gene: TRBV20-1
D gene: -
J gene: TRBJ2-2
CDR3 length: 13
clone size: many
CDR3 DNA: TGCAGTGCTCGGGGGCCGACCCGGGGGGAGCTGTTTTTT
CDR3 protein: CSARGPTRGELFF

V gene: TRBV20-1
D gene: TRBD1
J gene: TRBJ2-3
CDR3 length: 13
clone size: few
CDR3 DNA: TGCAGTGCTCCCGGGACAGGGGCTAAGGGGCAGTATTTT
CDR3 protein: CSAPGTGAKGQYF

V gene: TRBV12-3/TRBV12-4
D gene: -
J gene: TRBJ2-7
CDR3 length: 16
clone size: -
CDR3 DNA: TGTGCCAGCAGTTTTCGGCGGGACAGCCCTCTGACGGAGCAGTACTTC
CDR3 protein: CASSFRRDSPLTEQYF

V gene: TRBV5-1
D gene: -
J gene: TRBJ2-3
CDR3 length: 14
clone size: many
CDR3 DNA: TGCGCCAGCAGCCTCGCCCTGAACCGAGATACGCAGTATTTT
CDR3 protein: CASSLALNRDTQYF

V gene: TRBV3-1
D gene: -
J gene: TRBJ2-5
CDR3 length: 15
clone size: many
CDR3 DNA: TGTGCCAGCAGCCAAGCCGCGCTCATCCAAGAGACCCAGTACTTC
CDR3 protein: CASSQAALIQETQYF

V gene: TRBV7-2
D gene: -
J gene: TRBJ2-5
CDR3 length: 11
clone size: many
CDR3 DNA: TGTGCCAGCAGCAACCAAGAGACCCAGTACTTC
CDR3 protein: CASSNQETQYF

V gene: TRBV7-7
D gene: TRBD1
J gene: TRBJ2-2
CDR3 length: 15
clone size: few
CDR3 DNA: TGTGCCAGCAGCCCGACAGGGGGTGACACCGGGGAGCTGTTTTTT
CDR3 protein: CASSPTGGDTGELFF

V gene: TRBV12-3/TRBV12-4
D gene: -
J gene: TRBJ2-2
CDR3 length: 15
clone size: many
CDR3 DNA: TGTGCCAGCAGTTTAGTCGTTCAGGTCACCGGGGAGCTGTTTTTT
CDR3 protein: CASSLVVQVTGELFF

V gene: TRBV6-2/TRBV6-3
D gene: -
J gene: TRBJ2-2
CDR3 length: 17
clone size: many
CDR3 DNA: TGTGCCAGCAGTTACTCGTTCGGTAGCGAGCTAGCCGGGGAGCTGTTTTTT
CDR3 protein: CASSYSFGSELAGELFF

V gene: TRBV7-3
D gene: -
J gene: TRBJ2-5
CDR3 length: 14
clone size: many
CDR3 DNA: TGTGCCAGCAGCACGGGGGCCCTCCAAGAGACCCAGTACTTC
CDR3 protein: CASSTGALQETQYF